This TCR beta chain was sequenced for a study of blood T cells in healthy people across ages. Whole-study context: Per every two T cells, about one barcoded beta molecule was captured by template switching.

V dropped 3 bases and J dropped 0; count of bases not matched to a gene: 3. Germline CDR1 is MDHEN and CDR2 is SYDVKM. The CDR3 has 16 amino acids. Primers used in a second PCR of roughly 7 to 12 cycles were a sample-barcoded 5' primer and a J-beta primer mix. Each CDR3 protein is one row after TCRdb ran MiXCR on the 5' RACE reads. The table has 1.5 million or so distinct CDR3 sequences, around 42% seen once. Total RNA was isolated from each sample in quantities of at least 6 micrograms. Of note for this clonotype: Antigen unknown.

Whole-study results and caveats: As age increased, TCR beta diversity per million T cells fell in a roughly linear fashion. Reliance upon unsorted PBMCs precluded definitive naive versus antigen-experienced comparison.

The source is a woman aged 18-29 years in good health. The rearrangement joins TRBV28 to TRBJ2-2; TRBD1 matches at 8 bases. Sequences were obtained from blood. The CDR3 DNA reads TGTGCCAGCAGTTTGCGGACAGGGTCGAACACCGGGGAGCTGTTTTTT. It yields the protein CASSLRTGSNTGELFF.